These T cell receptor beta chains were read from a single sample in a study of identical twins. TCRdb re-derived calls from the 5' RACE reads in MiXCR, one entry per CDR3 protein. Here the sample spans approximately 530,000 distinct CDR3 sequences, about a fifth being singletons. This same sample was also taken into another study, of yellow fever vaccine responses in identical twins.

Sequencing input: CD4+ T cells sorted from blood. The receptors come from a woman aged 18-29 years in good health. Each CDR3 is given with its conserved first and last residue. Each record gives: V gene, clone size, D gene, J gene, CDR3 DNA, CDR3 protein. The D gene is left open where the match is weak. The size entry is marked missing in some rows and otherwise reads once, few, many or a size class.

V: TRBV7-9
size: -
D: -
J: TRBJ2-7
DNA: TGTGCCAGCAGCGGTTGGGTAGGGTCCGAGCAGTACTTC
CDR3: CASSGWVGSEQYF

V: TRBV5-1
size: few
D: -
J: TRBJ2-7
DNA: TGCGCCAGCAGCTTTTGGGACGGGCCCTACGAGCAGTACTTC
CDR3: CASSFWDGPYEQYF

V: TRBV7-2
size: few
D: TRBD2
J: TRBJ2-7
DNA: TGTGCCAGGACGAGACTAGCGGGAGGTTACGAGCAGTACTTC
CDR3: CARTRLAGGYEQYF

V: TRBV4-1
size: -
D: TRBD1
J: TRBJ2-5
DNA: TGCGCCAGCAGCCAAGTAAGGGCCGGACAGGGAAAAGAGACCCAGTACTTC
CDR3: CASSQVRAGQGKETQYF

V: TRBV10-3
size: few
D: -
J: TRBJ1-4
DNA: TGTGCCATCAGTCTAGGACGGGACAATGAAAAACTGTTTTTT
CDR3: CAISLGRDNEKLFF

V: TRBV15
size: -
D: -
J: TRBJ2-5
DNA: TGTGCCACCAGCAGCGGGGAGACCCAGTACTTC
CDR3: CATSSGETQYF

V: TRBV3-1
size: few
D: -
J: TRBJ2-1
DNA: TGTGCCAGCAGCCGCGGGACCAACAATGAGCAGTTCTTC
CDR3: CASSRGTNNEQFF

V: TRBV7-8
size: few
D: -
J: TRBJ2-7
DNA: TGTGCCAGCAGCCCCGGAGGTGTTAGCGGTTACTTAAGCTCCTACGAGCAGTACTTC
CDR3: CASSPGGVSGYLSSYEQYF

V: TRBV12-3/TRBV12-4
size: few
D: -
J: TRBJ2-3
DNA: TGTGCCAGCAGTTTAAACTCAGATACGCAGTATTTT
CDR3: CASSLNSDTQYF

V: TRBV29-1
size: -
D: -
J: TRBJ1-1
DNA: TGCAGCGGCAACACAGGGATGAACACTGAAGCTTTCTTT
CDR3: CSGNTGMNTEAFF

V: TRBV5-1
size: -
D: -
J: TRBJ2-5
DNA: -
CDR3: CASSFLWGQSQETQYF

V: TRBV29-1
size: few
D: -
J: TRBJ2-4
DNA: TGCAGCGTTTCTACAAACATTCAGTACTTC
CDR3: CSVSTNIQYF

V: TRBV2
size: -
D: TRBD1
J: TRBJ1-2
DNA: TGTGCCAGCAGTAACAGGGGGCTGGGCTATGGCTACACCTTC
CDR3: CASSNRGLGYGYTF

V: TRBV11-3
size: few
D: TRBD2
J: TRBJ2-3
DNA: TGTGCCAGCAGCTTATTTTCTGCGGGAGGGCCAGCTGATACGCAGTATTTT
CDR3: CASSLFSAGGPADTQYF

V: TRBV12-3/TRBV12-4
size: many
D: -
J: TRBJ1-5
DNA: TGTGCCAGCAGCTTAGGAGGGGGCAATCAGCCCCAGCATTTT
CDR3: CASSLGGGNQPQHF

V: TRBV7-9
size: few
D: TRBD1
J: TRBJ2-3
DNA: TGTGCCAGCAGCCATGGACAGGGTCCCACAGATACGCAGTATTTT
CDR3: CASSHGQGPTDTQYF

V: TRBV7-9
size: few
D: TRBD2
J: TRBJ2-1
DNA: TGTGCCAGCAGCTTGCCGGGACTAGCGGCTTTAGGTGAGCAGTTCTTC
CDR3: CASSLPGLAALGEQFF

V: TRBV29-1
size: few
D: TRBD2
J: TRBJ2-5
DNA: TGCAGCGTTGAACCCGTCGGGGGGATGGAGACCCAGTACTTC
CDR3: CSVEPVGGMETQYF

V: TRBV5-1
size: few
D: -
J: TRBJ2-7
DNA: TGCGCCAGCAGCCCAACCCCTATGGCCCCCTACGAGCAGTACTTC
CDR3: CASSPTPMAPYEQYF

V: TRBV29-1
size: few
D: -
J: TRBJ2-7
DNA: TGCAGCGTTGATTCGTTCGACGAGCAGTACTTC
CDR3: CSVDSFDEQYF

V: TRBV18
size: few
D: -
J: TRBJ2-7
DNA: TGTGCCAGCTTATCTGACAGAAAACTCGAGCAGTACTTC
CDR3: CASLSDRKLEQYF

V: TRBV18
size: -
D: -
J: TRBJ2-1
DNA: TGTGCCAGCTCACCACCTTCGCTGGCAGGTCAAGAGCAGTTCTTC
CDR3: CASSPPSLAGQEQFF

V: TRBV4-1
size: -
D: -
J: TRBJ2-3
DNA: TGCGCCAGCAGCCAAGATAACCTCCCGGGGAGCACAGATACGCAGTATTTT
CDR3: CASSQDNLPGSTDTQYF

V: TRBV29-1
size: few
D: TRBD2
J: TRBJ2-7
DNA: TGCAGCGTTGGACTAGCGGGAGGGCCCGCCTACGAGCAGTACTTC
CDR3: CSVGLAGGPAYEQYF

V: TRBV7-9
size: -
D: TRBD1
J: TRBJ1-1
DNA: TGTGCCAGCAGCTTAGCACAGGGGGCCTCGAACACTGAAGCTTTCTTT
CDR3: CASSLAQGASNTEAFF

V: TRBV7-9
size: few
D: -
J: TRBJ1-6
DNA: TGTGCCAGCAGCCCTCCAGGGGAGGGTTCACCCCTCCACTTT
CDR3: CASSPPGEGSPLHF

V: TRBV5-1
size: -
D: TRBD2
J: TRBJ2-2
DNA: TGCGCCAGCAGCTTGGGGAAGACTAGCGGGGTGATCGGGGAGCTGTTTTTT
CDR3: CASSLGKTSGVIGELFF

V: TRBV14
size: -
D: -
J: TRBJ2-3
DNA: TGTGCCAGCAGCCAATATTTGACTAGCACAGATACGCAGTATTTT
CDR3: CASSQYLTSTDTQYF

V: TRBV12-3/TRBV12-4
size: few
D: -
J: TRBJ1-6
DNA: TGTGCCAGCAGTTCGAGCTCCTATAATTCACCCCTCCACTTT
CDR3: CASSSSSYNSPLHF

V: TRBV12-3/TRBV12-4
size: few
D: -
J: TRBJ2-2
DNA: TGTGCCAGCAGTTTGGCAGCAGCCGGGGAGCTGTTTTTT
CDR3: CASSLAAAGELFF

V: TRBV12-3/TRBV12-4
size: -
D: -
J: TRBJ2-1
DNA: TGTGCCAGCAGTTTATTTGGTACATCGGGTCGGGGTTCGGAGCAGTTCTTC
CDR3: CASSLFGTSGRGSEQFF